These 30 T cell receptor beta chains were sequenced from one sample in a study of a mutant IDH1 vaccine in newly diagnosed glioma. Regarding time point: week 35, safety follow-up. Doses comprised 300 ug of mutant IDH1 20-mer peptide each, plus topical imiquimod. The protocol was immunoSEQ multiplex PCR, while the TCRdb copy is restricted to in-frame clones and leaves out a portion. The sample includes about 50,000 clones, around four fifths of them seen just once. These receptors are not linked to any known antigen. This specimen was PBMCs, taken from a glioma patient whose treatment included an IDH1 peptide vaccine. These TCRs come from a woman aged 18-29 years with glioma.

This chain's CDR3 is CASSTGTANEKLFF. The CDR3, as DNA: TGTGCCAGTAGTACCGGGACAGCTAATGAAAAACTGTTTTTT. The rearrangement links TRBV19 to TRBJ1-4; 7 positions match TRBD1. CDR3 length equals 14 residues. Germline trimming cut 4 bases from V and 3 bases from J; bases unmatched to any gene: 2. Germline assignment: CDR1 LNHDA and CDR2 SQIVND (reference sequence).

The chain joins TRBV5-4 to TRBJ1-1; tentatively, D is TRBD1 (6 bases). Germline-derived CDR1 and CDR2 are SGHNT and YYREEE (reference sequence). Trimming shortened V by 2 bases and J by 4 bases, and 12 bases separated the two germline ends. The CDR3 runs 14 residues. CDR3 loop: CASSLLQGGTEAFF. In DNA form, the CDR3 reads TGTGCCAGCAGCTTACTACAGGGAGGCACTGAAGCTTTCTTT. The variable domain in full, with the rest retrieved from reference TRBV5-4 and TRBJ1-1, is ETGVTQSPTHLIKTRGQQVTLRCSSQSGHNTVSWYQQALGQGPQFIFQYYREEENGRGNFPPRFSGLQFPNYSSELNVNALELDDSALYLCASSLLQGGTEAFFGQGTRLTVV.

The chain recombines TRBV9 with TRBJ2-5; the match to TRBD2 covers 8 bases. The length of the CDR3 is 16 residues. Germline CDR1 SGDLS, CDR2 YYNGEE. V gave up 0 bases and J gave up 7 bases; unmatched junction bases: 11. The CDR3 coding sequence is TGTGCCAGCAGCGTAGAGGCTAGCGGGCCTCTGGGGACCCAGTACTTC. Translated, it gives CASSVEASGPLGTQYF.

The chain carries TRBV7-9 and TRBJ2-7; 8 positions agree with TRBD1. The germline V gene has CDR1 SEHNR and CDR2 FQNEAQ (reference sequence). The CDR3 length is 14 residues. V shed 5 bases and J 3 bases; nucleotides not matched to a gene: 6. The CDR3 here is CASSPGTGHYEQYF. The DNA of the CDR3 is TGTGCCAGCAGCCCCGGGACAGGCCACTACGAGCAGTACTTC.

The chain combines TRBV18 with TRBJ1-1, with D possibly being TRBD1 (5 bases). Germline CDR1 reads KGHSH; CDR2 reads LQKENI. V was cut by 3 bases and J by 8 bases, with 13 bases left in between. The CDR3 sequence is 13 residues long. The CDR3 nucleotides read TGTGCCAGCTCACCGTCAAGAGGGGCCGAAGCTTTCTTT. It specifies CASSPSRGAEAFF.

This clone was seen once. CDR3 region: CASSFRGGQETQYF. The CDR3 DNA reads TGTGCCAGCAGTTTCCGGGGGGGACAAGAGACCCAGTACTTC. The chain uses TRBV27 and TRBJ2-5, with TRBD2 matching over 8 bases. Losses at the gene ends were 3 bases for V and 2 bases for J; bases not matched to a gene: 2. Germline CDR1 MNHEY, CDR2 SMNVEV (reference sequence). This CDR3 is built from 14 residues.

This clone was observed a few times. This sequence joins TRBV4-1 and TRBJ2-5; D ambiguous. This CDR3 is built from 13 residues. Germline V gives CDR1 MGHRA, CDR2 YSYEKL. The V and J ends lost 4 bases and 5 bases respectively, with 11 bases between them. The CDR3 DNA follows: TGCGCCAGCAGCCTGGTCCTTCCGGAGACCCAGTACTTC. This encodes CASSLVLPETQYF.

The chain's CDR3 is CASSSLIGGQGRISYEQYF. The CDR3 nucleotides are TGTGCCAGCAGCTCCCTCATAGGGGGACAGGGCCGGATCTCCTACGAGCAGTACTTC. The chain uses TRBV13 and TRBJ2-7, with 9 bases lining up with TRBD1. The V gene's germline CDR1 is PRHDT and CDR2 FYEKMQ (reference sequence). The CDR3 is 19 residues long. The V and J ends lost 4 bases and 0 bases, in that order; junction bases with no gene match: 16.

The chain carries TRBV11-3 and TRBJ1-1; D perhaps matches TRBD1 (6 bases). There are 13 residues in the CDR3. The V gene lost 5 bases and the J gene lost 4 bases, with 11 bases spanning the gap. Germline-derived CDR1 and CDR2 are SGHNT and YENEEA. The CDR3, as DNA: TGTGCCAGCAGCCCTACAGGGACCACTGAAGCTTTCTTT. This sequence encodes CASSPTGTTEAFF.

The chain uses TRBV6-5 and TRBJ1-1, with D hard to call. This CDR3 has 11 residues. The germline V gene has CDR1 MNHEY and CDR2 SVGAGI. V dropped 2 bases and J dropped 5 bases, with 3 bases sitting between them. For the CDR3, the DNA is TGTGCCAGCAGTTACGCGACTGAAGCTTTCTTT. Translated: CASSYATEAFF.

The chain uses TRBV29-1 and TRBJ1-2; a weak D match, TRBD1 (6 bases). Germline CDR1 and CDR2: SQVTM and ANQGSEA. Trimming removed 6 bases at V and 4 bases at J, with 12 bases between. The CDR3 is 12 residues long. CDR3 loop: CSVRTALYGYTF. The CDR3 DNA is TGCAGCGTAAGGACAGCCCTCTATGGCTACACCTTC.

Concerning this clone itself: Germline and junction disagree at one end, which may indicate a read error. The chain uses TRBV7-2 and TRBJ2-5, with D unresolved. CDR3 length: 12 amino acids. CDR1 SGHTA and CDR2 FQGNSA come from the germline V gene. This CDR3 is CASSFPQKTQYF. The CDR3, as DNA: TGTGCCAGCAGCTTCCCCCAAAAGACCCAGTACTTC.

This clone has just one count. The sample carries other DNA sequences with the same CDR3. The rearrangement uses TRBV7-6 and TRBJ1-1, with 7 bases matching TRBD1. V was pared by 4 bases and J by 0 bases, with 2 bases of the junction left unmatched. Germline values: CDR1 SGHVS, CDR2 FNYEAQ. This CDR3 is built from 14 residues. The CDR3 loop reads CASSSGQMNTEAFF. The CDR3 coding sequence is TGTGCCAGCAGCTCGGGACAGATGAACACTGAAGCTTTCTTT.

This clone was found once. This chain uses TRBV7-8 with TRBJ2-6, with D possibly matching TRBD2 (6 bases). CDR1 and CDR2 from the germline V gene are SGHVS and FQNEAQ. The CDR3 sequence is 15 residues long. The V gene lost 10 bases and the J gene lost 0 bases, with 13 bases spanning the gap. The CDR3 sequence is CAIVVGSSGANVLTF. The CDR3, as DNA: TGTGCCATCGTCGTCGGGAGCTCTGGGGCCAACGTCCTGACTTTC.

The chain employs TRBV28 and TRBJ2-5; TRBD1 agrees at 9 bases. This CDR3 has 14 amino acids. Germline CDR1 MDHEN, CDR2 SYDVKM. Trimming took 7 bases from V and 5 from J; bases not matched to a gene: 8. CDR3 in DNA: TGTGCCAGCATTTCACAGGGGGCGGGTGAGACCCAGTACTTC. Amino acid sequence: CASISQGAGETQYF.

This clone was found a few times. This CDR3 is also generated by other DNA sequences in the sample. The rearrangement uses TRBV29-1 and TRBJ1-1, with D uncertain. Germline V lookup: CDR1 SQVTM, CDR2 ANQGSEA. The CDR3 has 11 residues. The V and J ends lost 4 bases and 1 base respectively, with 4 bases between them. CDR3 amino acids: CSVVQNTEAFF. CDR3 DNA: TGCAGCGTTGTGCAGAACACTGAAGCTTTCTTT.

The chain joins TRBV4-1 to TRBJ2-7; 7 bases fit TRBD1. The germline V gene encodes CDR1 MGHRA and CDR2 YSYEKL. The V and J ends lost 4 bases and 3 bases, in that order; junction bases with no gene match: 9. This CDR3 is built from 15 residues. CDR3 in amino acids: CASSLRQGRNYEQYF. The CDR3 DNA reads as TGCGCCAGCAGCCTAAGACAGGGACGAAACTACGAGCAGTACTTC.

CDR3 sequence reads: CASSLLAANSYEQYF. The DNA for the CDR3 is TGCGCCAGCAGCCTACTGGCAGCCAATTCCTACGAGCAGTACTTC. The V and J genes are TRBV4-1 and TRBJ2-7; D is unresolved. The CDR3 length is 15 residues. Trimming removed 4 bases from V and 1 base from J, with 14 bases in between. The germline V gene encodes CDR1 MGHRA and CDR2 YSYEKL.

The chain recombines TRBV28 with TRBJ1-2, with 10 bases identical to TRBD1. V was clipped by 6 bases and J by 2 bases; unmatched bases: 3. CDR1 and CDR2 (germline): MDHEN, SYDVKM. This CDR3 spans 14 amino acids. CDR3 amino acids: CASRTGGSNYGYTF. CDR3 coding DNA: TGTGCCAGCAGGACAGGGGGCTCCAACTATGGCTACACCTTC.

The chain carries TRBV7-9 and TRBJ2-4; possibly TRBD1 or TRBD2 for D (5 bases each). Looked up from germline, CDR1 is SEHNR and CDR2 is FQNEAQ (reference sequence). This CDR3 is built from 14 residues. With 5 bases removed from V and 5 bases from J, the gap between germline ends came to 13 bases. CDR3 in amino acids: CASSGRGDENIQYF. In DNA form, the CDR3 reads TGTGCCAGCAGCGGCCGAGGGGACGAAAACATTCAGTACTTC.

Only a few counts were recorded for this clone. The chain couples TRBV7-9 to TRBJ2-2; no clear D. The CDR3 contains 10 residues. Germline CDR1 SEHNR, CDR2 FQNEAQ (reference sequence). V was cut by 7 bases and J by 9 bases, with 6 bases left in between. CDR3 nucleotides: TGTGCCAGCAATTCGCGGGAGCTGTTTTTT. Translated, it gives CASNSRELFF.

The rearrangement uses TRBV18 and TRBJ1-5; a weak D match, TRBD1 (5 bases). Trimming pared 3 bases from V and 0 bases from J, leaving 9 bases between. CDR3 length equals 15 residues. The germline CDR1 and CDR2 sequences are KGHSH and LQKENI. The CDR3 DNA reads TGTGCCAGCTCACCCGGGGCCGCTAGCAATCAGCCCCAGCATTTT. Its translation: CASSPGAASNQPQHF.

This chain uses TRBV4-3 with TRBJ2-2; tentatively, D is TRBD1 or TRBD2 (5 bases each). The CDR3 extends over 17 amino acids. Looked up from germline, CDR1 is LGHNA and CDR2 is YSLEER. Trimming shortened V by 0 bases and J by 7 bases, and 18 bases separated the two germline ends. The CDR3 sequence is CASSQDQGEHWGGELFF. CDR3 in DNA: TGCGCCAGCAGCCAAGATCAAGGGGAGCACTGGGGCGGGGAGCTGTTTTTT.

The rearrangement joins TRBV14 to TRBJ2-2; D is undetermined. Per the germline V gene, CDR1 is SGHDN and CDR2 is FVKESK. The CDR3 totals 16 residues. V lost 4 bases to trimming and J lost 4 bases, with 16 bases between them. CDR3 sequence reads: CASSRASPAVTGELFF. CDR3 nucleotide sequence: TGTGCCAGCAGCCGAGCCAGCCCCGCGGTCACCGGGGAGCTGTTTTTT.

The rearrangement uses TRBV7-3 and TRBJ2-1, with unresolved D. This CDR3 is 14 amino acids long. Germline CDR1 and CDR2: SGHTA and FQGTGA. V lost 5 bases, J lost 6 bases, and 14 bases lay in between. CDR3 DNA: TGTGCCAGCAGCCTCACAAGGGTAGGCAATGAGCAGTTCTTC. Translation gives CASSLTRVGNEQFF.

The J gene is TRBJ1-3, the V gene TRBV19; TRBD1 might be the D (6 bases). The V gene's germline CDR1 is LNHDA and CDR2 SQIVND (reference sequence). Trimming cost V 2 bases and J 1 base, with 15 bases left between them. CDR3 length equals 17 residues. Here the CDR3 DNA reads TGTGCCAGTAGTATAAGGACAGTTAAGAAATCTGGAAACACCATATATTTT. It is translated as CASSIRTVKKSGNTIYF. Full variable domain (remainder filled in from reference TRBV19 and TRBJ1-3): DGGITQSPKYLFRKEGQNVTLSCEQNLNHDAMYWYRQDPGQGLRLIYYSQIVNDFQKGDIAEGYSVSREKKESFPLTVTSAQKNPTAFYLCASSIRTVKKSGNTIYFGEGSWLTVV.

In DNA form, the CDR3 reads TGTGCCAGCAGCCCACCGACAGGGAACACCGGGGAGCTGTTTTTT. Its translation is CASSPPTGNTGELFF. This chain joins TRBV7-9 and TRBJ2-2, with D perhaps matching TRBD1 (6 bases). The CDR3 loop spans 15 amino acids. The germline V gene encodes CDR1 SEHNR and CDR2 FQNEAQ (reference sequence). Trimming left V 5 bases short and J 1 base short, with 11 bases between. The entire variable domain, with the rest obtained from reference TRBV7-9 and TRBJ2-2, is as follows: DTGVSQNPRHKITKRGQNVTFRCDPISEHNRLYWYRQTLGQGPEFLTYFQNEAQLEKSRLLSDRFSAERPKGSFSTLEIQRTEQGDSAMYLCASSPPTGNTGELFFGEGSRLTVL.

The chain uses TRBV7-2 and TRBJ2-7, with no clear D. With 5 bases removed from V and 3 bases from J, the gap between germline ends came to 14 bases. This CDR3 spans 14 amino acids. Germline assignment: CDR1 SGHTA and CDR2 FQGNSA. The CDR3 DNA is TGTGCCAGCAGCCCGTTCGCAGTGAGCTACGAGCAGTACTTC. This codes for CASSPFAVSYEQYF.

V and J are TRBV7-9 and TRBJ1-1; D gene ambiguous. The germline gives CDR1 SEHNR, CDR2 FQNEAQ (reference sequence). Between the trimmed V and J ends, which lost 2 bases and 7 bases, there was a span of 11 bases. This CDR3 is built from 13 residues. This CDR3 is CASSLFGQLEAFF. CDR3 nucleotide sequence: TGTGCCAGCAGCTTATTTGGGCAACTTGAAGCTTTCTTT. Variable domain in full (rest from reference TRBV7-9 and TRBJ1-1): DTGVSQNPRHKITKRGQNVTFRCDPISEHNRLYWYRQTLGQGPEFLTYFQNEAQLEKSRLLSDRFSAERPKGSFSTLEIQRTEQGDSAMYLCASSLFGQLEAFFGQGTRLTVV.

The chain recombines TRBV6-1 with TRBJ1-5, with TRBD1 identical over 7 bases. J was trimmed by 3 bases and V by 5 bases; bases with no gene match: 4. From germline, CDR1 is MNHNS and CDR2 SASEGT. This CDR3 region has 14 residues. The CDR3 spells CASSTGQHNQPQHF. Written as DNA, the CDR3 is TGTGCCAGCAGTACGGGACAGCACAATCAGCCCCAGCATTTT.